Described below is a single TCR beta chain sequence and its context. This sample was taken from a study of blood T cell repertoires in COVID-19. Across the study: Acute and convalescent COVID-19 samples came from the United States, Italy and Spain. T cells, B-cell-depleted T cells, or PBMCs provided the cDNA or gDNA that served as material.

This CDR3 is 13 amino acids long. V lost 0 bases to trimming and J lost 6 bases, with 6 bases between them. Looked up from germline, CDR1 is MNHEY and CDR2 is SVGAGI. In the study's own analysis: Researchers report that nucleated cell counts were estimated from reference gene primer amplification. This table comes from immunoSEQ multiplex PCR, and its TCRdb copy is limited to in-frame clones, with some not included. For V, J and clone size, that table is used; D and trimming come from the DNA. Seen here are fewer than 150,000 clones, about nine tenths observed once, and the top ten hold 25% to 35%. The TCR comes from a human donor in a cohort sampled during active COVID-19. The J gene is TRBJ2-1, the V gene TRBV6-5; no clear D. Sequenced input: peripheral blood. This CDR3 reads CASSYSFFNEQFF. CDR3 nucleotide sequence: TGTGCCAGCAGTTACTCGTTCTTCAATGAGCAGTTCTTC.